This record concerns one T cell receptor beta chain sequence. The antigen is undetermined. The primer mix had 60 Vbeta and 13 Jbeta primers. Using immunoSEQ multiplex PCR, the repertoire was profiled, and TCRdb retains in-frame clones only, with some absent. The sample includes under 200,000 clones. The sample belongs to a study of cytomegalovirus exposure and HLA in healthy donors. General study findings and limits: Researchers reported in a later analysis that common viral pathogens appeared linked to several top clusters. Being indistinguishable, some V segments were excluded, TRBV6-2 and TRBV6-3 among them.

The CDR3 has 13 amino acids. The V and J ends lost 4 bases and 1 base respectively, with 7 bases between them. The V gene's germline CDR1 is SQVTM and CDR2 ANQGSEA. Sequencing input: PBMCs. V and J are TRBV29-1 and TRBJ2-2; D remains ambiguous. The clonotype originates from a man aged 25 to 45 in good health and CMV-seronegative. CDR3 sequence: CSVGAGNTGELFF. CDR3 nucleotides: TGCAGCGTTGGCGCAGGGAACACCGGGGAGCTGTTTTTT.